Following are 27 T cell receptor beta chains from one sample sequenced in a study of Ad26.COV2.S vaccination and SARS-CoV-2 variants. Treatment meaning: roughly 18 received Ad26.COV2.S at low or high dose, single or two shots; 5 received placebo; per-sample allocation not given. Repertoires come from day 63 after the first vaccine or placebo injection. The protocol was immunoSEQ multiplex PCR, while the TCRdb copy is restricted to in-frame clones and leaves out a portion. The sample carries about 680,000 clones, roughly 90% recorded once. The material was peripheral blood, obtained in a trial of Ad26.COV2.S vaccine versus placebo. These receptors all stem from a person aged 18-65 years who received the Ad26.COV2.S COVID-19 vaccine or a placebo.

The chain links TRBV2 to TRBJ1-1, with D unclear. V was shortened by 7 bases and J by 0 bases, with 6 bases between the two germline ends. Germline CDR1 is SNHLY and CDR2 is FYNNEI. The CDR3 runs to 12 residues. CDR3 amino acids: CASTTLNTEAFF. CDR3 coding DNA: TGTGCCAGCACAACTTTGAACACTGAAGCTTTCTTT.

This clone has more than one count but fewer than ten. The chain links TRBV7-8 to TRBJ1-6; possible D gene TRBD1, 6 bases. Germline V gene lookup returns CDR1 SGHVS and CDR2 FQNEAQ. CDR3 size: 16 residues. V lost 5 bases to trimming and J lost 8 bases, with 19 bases between them. Here the CDR3 reads CASSAAWARGDSPLHF. The CDR3, as DNA: TGTGCCAGCAGCGCCGCCTGGGCCAGGGGTGATTCACCCCTCCACTTT.

V usage is TRBV11-3 and J usage is TRBJ2-1; 11 bases are a match to TRBD2. Trimming took 0 bases from V and 5 from J; bases not matched to a gene: 6. Germline V lookup: CDR1 SGHNT, CDR2 YENEEA. CDR3 length: 17 residues. CDR3 amino acids: CASSLDRGTSGHNEQFF. The CDR3 bases are TGTGCCAGCAGCTTAGATAGGGGGACTAGCGGTCACAATGAGCAGTTCTTC.

There are a few counts of this clone. V usage is TRBV7-9 and J usage is TRBJ1-3, with D unresolved. This CDR3 has 15 amino acids. Germline lookup yields CDR1 SEHNR and CDR2 FQNEAQ (reference sequence). Trimming pared 8 bases from V and 0 bases from J, leaving 14 bases between. CDR3 in amino acids: CASGVHSFSGNTIYF. The CDR3 nucleotides read TGTGCCAGCGGAGTCCACTCATTCTCTGGAAACACCATATATTTT.

A remark on this clone: Other DNA sequences in this specimen translate into the identical CDR3. The chain carries TRBV19 and TRBJ1-5; D might be TRBD1 (6 bases). This CDR3 is built from 13 residues. The germline V gene has CDR1 LNHDA and CDR2 SQIVND (reference sequence). Trimming removed 6 bases at V and 4 bases at J, with 10 bases between. This CDR3 is CASSVQGNQPQHF. CDR3 sequence (DNA): TGTGCCAGTAGCGTCCAGGGGAATCAGCCCCAGCATTTT. The whole variable domain, filled in from reference TRBV19 and TRBJ1-5, reads DGGITQSPKYLFRKEGQNVTLSCEQNLNHDAMYWYRQDPGQGLRLIYYSQIVNDFQKGDIAEGYSVSREKKESFPLTVTSAQKNPTAFYLCASSVQGNQPQHFGDGTRLSIL.

The rearrangement joins TRBV7-2 to TRBJ1-3; 12 bases match TRBD1. The CDR3 totals 17 residues. The V and J ends lost 2 bases and 4 bases, in that order; junction bases with no gene match: 6. Germline CDR1 reads SGHTA; CDR2 reads FQGNSA. CDR3 nucleotides: TGTGCCAGCAGCTTAAGGGACAGGGGGCTGGGAGGAAACACCATATATTTT. Its protein product is CASSLRDRGLGGNTIYF.

The V gene is TRBV7-9, the J gene TRBJ2-1; no clear D gene. The germline V gene encodes CDR1 SEHNR and CDR2 FQNEAQ (reference sequence). CDR3 length equals 12 residues. V gave up 1 base and J gave up 7 bases, with 5 bases separating them. The CDR3: CASSLEANEQFF. CDR3 DNA: TGTGCCAGCAGCTTAGAAGCGAATGAGCAGTTCTTC.

The chain employs TRBV2 and TRBJ1-6; D not certain. V was trimmed by 6 bases and J by 9 bases, leaving 9 bases between them. Germline V gene sequence: CDR1 SNHLY, CDR2 FYNNEI. This CDR3 spans 12 amino acids. CDR3 loop: CASSPQLSPLHF. DNA of the CDR3: TGTGCCAGCAGCCCCCAGCTTTCACCCCTCCACTTT.

This clone was recorded only once. The conserved final phenylalanine or tryptophan is absent from the CDR3, which likely points to a read error. Because the CDR3's place on the DNA is in doubt, the DNA is left out and the CDR3 is given as listed by TCRdb. V is TRBV3-1 (or the pseudogene TRBV3-2) and J is TRBJ2-7. Germline V gene lookup returns CDR1 LGHDT and CDR2 YNNKEL (reference sequence). The CDR3 comprises 9 residues, both ends counted. CDR3 sequence reads: CASSRISHE.

The chain is built from TRBV7-9 and TRBJ2-2; D remains ambiguous. Germline-derived CDR1 and CDR2 are SEHNR and FQNEAQ (reference sequence). The length of the CDR3 is 16 residues. Trimming left V 2 bases short and J 1 base short, with 11 bases between. CDR3 DNA sequence: TGTGCCAGCAGCTTAACCAGTAGACAGAACACCGGGGAGCTGTTTTTT. It codes for CASSLTSRQNTGELFF.

The genes are TRBV5-6 and TRBJ2-3, with D unclear. With 0 bases removed from V and 0 bases from J, the gap between germline ends came to 2 bases. CDR1 SGHDT and CDR2 YYEEEE come from the germline V gene. This CDR3 has 13 amino acids. DNA for the CDR3: TGTGCCAGCAGCTTGGACAGCACAGATACGCAGTATTTT. Protein product: CASSLDSTDTQYF.

This clone came up once. The chain uses TRBV10-2 and TRBJ1-5, with D possibly being TRBD1 (5 bases). Trimming took off 6 bases at V and 5 bases at J, with 11 bases between the two ends. The CDR3 has 13 residues. Germline-derived CDR1 and CDR2 are WSHSY and SAAADI. CDR3 in amino acids: CASRSAGDQPQHF. The CDR3 DNA follows: TGCGCCAGCAGGTCGGCGGGGGATCAGCCCCAGCATTTT.

This clone was counted a few times. J is TRBJ2-3 and V is TRBV11-3; TRBD2 is a possible D gene (6 bases). Deletions cut 5 bases from V and 0 bases from J, with 15 bases between. The CDR3 extends over 16 amino acids. From germline, CDR1 is SGHNT and CDR2 YENEEA. CDR3 protein: CASSGDRGTSTDTQYF. CDR3 nucleotides: TGTGCCAGCAGCGGCGATCGGGGGACTAGCACAGATACGCAGTATTTT.

Note on this clone: Additional DNA sequences in this sample encode the identical CDR3. The chain recombines TRBV7-9 with TRBJ2-2; D call uncertain. The CDR3 sequence is 12 residues long. V dropped 5 bases and J dropped 3 bases, with 4 bases sitting between them. Germline CDR1 SEHNR, CDR2 FQNEAQ (reference sequence). CDR3 coding DNA: TGTGCCAGCAGCCCATACACCGGGGAGCTGTTTTTT. The encoded protein is CASSPYTGELFF.

The rearrangement uses TRBV7-9 and TRBJ2-1; a weak D match, TRBD2 (5 bases). Between the trimmed V and J ends, which lost 0 bases and 5 bases, there was a span of 8 bases. The CDR3 sequence is 14 residues long. Germline V gene lookup returns CDR1 SEHNR and CDR2 FQNEAQ (reference sequence). In DNA form, the CDR3 reads TGTGCCAGCAGCTTAGCCGGGATCGACAATGAGCAGTTCTTC. It specifies CASSLAGIDNEQFF.

The V gene is TRBV30, the J gene TRBJ1-2; 7 bases match TRBD1. The CDR3 extends over 16 amino acids. CDR1 GTSNPN and CDR2 SVGIG come from the germline V gene (reference sequence). The V segment lost 3 bases and the J segment 3 bases; nucleotides outside the gene matches: 13. The CDR3 DNA sequence: TGTGCCTGGAGCGCGCCTACCGGGACAGCCTACTATGGCTACACCTTC. It is translated as CAWSAPTGTAYYGYTF.

The chain uses TRBV4-1 and TRBJ2-5; D is unresolved. Germline V lookup: CDR1 MGHRA, CDR2 YSYEKL. Trimming pared 1 base from V and 5 bases from J, leaving 5 bases between. The CDR3 has 12 amino acids. The CDR3 is CASSQAPETQYF. CDR3 nucleotide sequence: TGCGCCAGCAGCCAAGCCCCCGAGACCCAGTACTTC.

Turning to this clone: The same CDR3 is also encoded by other DNA sequences in this sample. This chain links TRBV5-6 with TRBJ1-1; weak D call: TRBD1 (5 bases). V lost 0 bases to trimming and J lost 8 bases, with 8 bases between them. The CDR3 runs 12 residues. In germline, CDR1 is SGHDT, CDR2 YYEEEE. Here the CDR3 reads CASSLVRAEAFF. The CDR3, as DNA: TGTGCCAGCAGCTTGGTCAGGGCCGAAGCTTTCTTT.

The rearrangement uses TRBV24-1 and TRBJ1-5, with TRBD1 identical over 11 bases. The CDR3 extends over 15 amino acids. Germline trimming cut 4 bases from V and 13 bases from J; bases unmatched to any gene: 11. Germline CDR1 and CDR2: KGHDR and SFDVKD. The CDR3, as DNA: TGTGCCACCAGTGAAACCGGGACAGGGGGAATGGAACAGCATTTT. This translates into CATSETGTGGMEQHF.

The V gene is TRBV5-1, the J gene TRBJ1-2; 7 nucleotides agree with TRBD1. The germline CDR1 and CDR2 sequences are SGHRS and YFSETQ. The CDR3 is 14 residues long. Germline trimming cut 0 bases from V and 5 bases from J; bases unmatched to any gene: 4. The CDR3 DNA is TGCGCCAGCAGCTTGGATCAGGGGGGTTATGGCTACACCTTC. Amino acids: CASSLDQGGYGYTF. Looking up the rest from reference TRBV5-1 and TRBJ1-2 gives the full variable domain: KAGVTQTPRYLIKTRGQQVTLSCSPISGHRSVSWYQQTPGQGLQFLFEYFSETQRNKGNFPGRFSGRQFSNSRSEMNVSTLELGDSALYLCASSLDQGGYGYTFGSGTRLTVV.

The chain uses TRBV27 and TRBJ1-1, with D tentatively TRBD1 (6 bases). The germline V gene encodes CDR1 MNHEY and CDR2 SMNVEV (reference sequence). There are 12 residues in the CDR3. Trimming cost V 5 bases and J 5 bases, with 9 bases left between them. DNA for the CDR3: TGTGCCAGCAGTGAAGGGGGGACTGAAGCTTTCTTT. Residues: CASSEGGTEAFF.

The chain carries TRBV21-1 and TRBJ2-5; no check of the table's D call, TRBD2, against the DNA was made. TRBV21-1 constitutes a pseudogene. This CDR3 has 10 residues. This CDR3 is CLRAWETQYF. The CDR3 DNA follows: TGTCTGCGCGCATGGGAGACCCAGTACTTC.

The chain is built from TRBV6-5 and TRBJ2-7; 9 bases match TRBD2. J gave up 5 bases and V 6 bases, and 5 bases lay outside the gene matches. The CDR3 runs to 13 residues. CDR1 is MNHEY, CDR2 SVGAGI, per germline. The CDR3 region has the DNA TGTGCCAGCAGCGGGACTAGCATCAACGAGCAGTACTTC. It specifies CASSGTSINEQYF.

In the case of this clone: This CDR3 is also generated by other DNA sequences in the sample. V gene TRBV19 combines with J gene TRBJ1-5; 7 bases line up with TRBD1. Germline V gene data show CDR1 as LNHDA and CDR2 as SQIVND (reference sequence). V trimming: 4 bases; J trimming: 2 bases; junction bases outside the gene matches: 2. This CDR3 has 14 amino acids. CDR3 in amino acids: CASSTGTGNQPQHF. The CDR3 coding sequence is TGTGCCAGTAGTACGGGGACAGGCAATCAGCCCCAGCATTTT.

This clone was seen just once. V and J are TRBV7-2 and TRBJ1-3; D not resolved. Trimming left V 1 base short and J 5 bases short, with 9 bases between. The CDR3 totals 14 residues. Germline V gives CDR1 SGHTA, CDR2 FQGNSA. This CDR3 is CASSLGASRNTIYF. The CDR3 nucleotides read TGTGCCAGCAGCTTAGGGGCTAGCAGAAACACCATATATTTT.

In the case of this clone: The same CDR3 is also encoded by other DNA sequences in this sample. V is TRBV7-9 and J is TRBJ1-5; D unclear. Germline V CDR1 and CDR2: SEHNR, FQNEAQ (reference sequence). CDR3 length: 12 amino acids. With 1 base removed from V and 6 bases from J, the gap between germline ends came to 4 bases. In nucleotides, the CDR3 is TGTGCCAGCAGCTTAGGGGCTCAGCCCCAGCATTTT. It codes for CASSLGAQPQHF.

This chain uses TRBV27 with TRBJ2-7; D unclear. The germline gives CDR1 MNHEY, CDR2 SMNVEV (reference sequence). This CDR3 region has 14 residues. Trimming shortened V by 3 bases and J by 2 bases, and 11 bases separated the two germline ends. The CDR3 spells CASSLAVFPYEQYF. Here the CDR3 DNA reads TGTGCCAGCAGTTTGGCAGTTTTCCCCTACGAGCAGTACTTC.